The rows below give T cell receptor beta chains drawn from one sample of a study of blood T cell repertoires in COVID-19. Libraries were prepared by immunoSEQ multiplex PCR; TCRdb keeps only in-frame clonotypes and omits some of them. The table shows more than 250,000 clones, with 85% to 90% occurring only once. The sample taken for sequencing was PBMCs or T cells enriched from blood (not recorded which). Every receptor here comes from a woman under 30 who had recovered from COVID-19. Each CDR3 is given with its conserved first and last residue. A D gene is named only where the DNA matches it firmly. A row's size may be missing; if present it is once, few, many or a size class.

TRBD2	TRBJ2-5	TRBV28	NA	15	CASSFVGAGVETQYF	TGTGCCAGCAGTTTCGTCGGAGCGGGAGTAGAGACCCAGTACTTC
NA	TRBJ2-7	TRBV19	NA	11	CASTNGYEQYF	TGTGCCAGTACCAACGGCTACGAGCAGTACTTC
NA	TRBJ1-1	TRBV30	NA	16	CAWSFAVAGANTEAFF	TGTGCCTGGAGTTTTGCGGTCGCAGGGGCGAACACTGAAGCTTTCTTT
NA	TRBJ1-6	TRBV6-4	NA	13	CASSDTLESPLHF	TGTGCCAGCAGTGACACCCTAGAGTCACCCCTCCACTTT
TRBD2	TRBJ2-3	TRBV29-1	NA	16	CSVEGGSGGPTDTQYF	TGCAGCGTCGAAGGAGGAAGCGGGGGCCCCACAGATACGCAGTATTTT
NA	TRBJ2-7	TRBV20-1	NA	13	CSASSRAPYEQYF	TGCAGTGCTAGTTCCAGGGCCCCCTACGAGCAGTACTTC
TRBD1	TRBJ1-3	TRBV28	NA	19	CASSSDPRTGLISGNTIYF	TGTGCCAGCAGTTCTGACCCCCGGACAGGGTTGATCTCTGGAAACACCATATATTTT
NA	TRBJ1-5	TRBV4-1	NA	16	CASSQEWASSNQPQHF	TGCGCCAGCAGCCAAGAATGGGCCAGTAGCAATCAGCCCCAGCATTTT
NA	TRBJ2-5	TRBV2	NA	15	CASSLNSGVQETQYF	TGTGCCAGCAGCCTAAACTCGGGGGTCCAAGAGACCCAGTACTTC
NA	TRBJ1-3	TRBV5-1	few	16	CASSLGGRHSGNTIYF	TGCGCCAGCAGCTTGGGGGGGCGGCACTCTGGAAACACCATATATTTT
NA	TRBJ1-5	TRBV10-2	NA	15	CASSVSREGDQPQHF	TGCGCCAGCAGTGTTAGTAGGGAGGGGGATCAGCCCCAGCATTTT
TRBD2	TRBJ2-3	TRBV6-4	many	15	CASSGTSGGTDTQYF	TGTGCCAGCAGTGGGACTAGCGGGGGCACAGATACGCAGTATTTT
NA	TRBJ2-1	TRBV29-1	once	12	CSVDVRYNEQFF	TGCAGCGTTGACGTGCGTTACAATGAGCAGTTCTTC
NA	TRBJ2-5	TRBV28	NA	16	CASSLAGGLHQETQYF	TGTGCCAGCAGCCTCGCGGGCGGGCTACACCAAGAGACCCAGTACTTC
NA	TRBJ1-6	TRBV24-1	NA	19	CATSPKPYQGLGNNSPLHF	TGTGCCACCAGTCCCAAACCTTACCAGGGTTTGGGGAATAATTCACCCCTCCACTTT
TRBD1	TRBJ1-1	TRBV7-3	NA	16	CASSLSPAGGNTEAFF	TGTGCCAGCAGCTTAAGTCCTGCAGGGGGGAACACTGAAGCTTTCTTT
NA	TRBJ2-3	TRBV5-6	NA	13	CASAQRATDTQYF	TGTGCCAGCGCGCAGCGGGCCACAGATACGCAGTATTTT
TRBD1	TRBJ1-1	TRBV7-9	few	13	CASSSTGATEAFF	TGTGCCAGCAGCAGTACAGGGGCCACTGAAGCTTTCTTT
TRBD1	TRBJ1-2	TRBV5-1	NA	12	CASSLGTVGYTF	TGCGCCAGCAGCCTTGGGACAGTTGGCTACACCTTC
NA	TRBJ2-5	TRBV7-2	NA	14	CASSFPTGQETQYF	TGTGCCAGCAGCTTCCCGACAGGCCAAGAGACCCAGTACTTC
TRBD2	TRBJ2-3	TRBV10-3	NA	13	CAIKSGGGDTQYF	TGTGCCATCAAAAGTGGGGGGGGAGATACGCAGTATTTT
TRBD2	TRBJ2-1	TRBV3-1/TRBV3-2	few	14	CASSRTSGYNEQFF	TGTGCCAGCAGTAGGACTAGCGGCTACAATGAGCAGTTCTTC
NA	TRBJ2-2	TRBV7-3	NA	13	CASSPIRTGELFF	TGTGCCAGCAGCCCCATTCGGACCGGGGAGCTGTTTTTT
NA	TRBJ1-2	TRBV7-9	NA	13	CASSFTGNYGYTF	TGTGCCAGCAGCTTCACAGGGAACTATGGCTACACCTTC
TRBD1	TRBJ2-7	TRBV30	NA	15	CAWSASPGGLREQYF	TGTGCCTGGAGTGCGAGTCCAGGGGGTTTGCGCGAGCAGTACTTC
TRBD2	TRBJ2-1	TRBV7-3	NA	17	CASSGGTSGIPYNEQFF	TGTGCCAGCAGCGGGGGGACTAGCGGGATTCCCTACAATGAGCAGTTCTTC
NA	TRBJ1-2	TRBV19	NA	12	CASSITRVGYTF	TGTGCCAGTAGTATAACCAGGGTCGGCTACACCTTC
TRBD1	TRBJ1-3	TRBV7-8	NA	15	CASSLGRGAGNTIYF	TGTGCCAGCAGCTTAGGCAGGGGGGCTGGAAACACCATATATTTT
NA	TRBJ1-1	TRBV30	NA	11	CAWSPLYEAFF	TGTGCCTGGAGTCCCCTATATGAAGCTTTCTTT
TRBD2	TRBJ2-1	TRBV5-1	NA	15	CASTPGLAVYNEQFF	TGCGCCAGCACCCCTGGACTAGCGGTCTACAATGAGCAGTTCTTC
NA	TRBJ2-7	TRBV14	NA	13	CASSARDSLSQYF	TGTGCCAGCAGCGCCCGGGACTCCCTCTCGCAGTACTTC
TRBD2	TRBJ2-7	TRBV5-1	NA	15	CASSLTSGPSYEQYF	TGCGCCAGCAGCTTGACTAGCGGACCTTCCTACGAGCAGTACTTC
TRBD2	TRBJ2-7	TRBV4-2	NA	14	CASSLGLAGDEQYF	TGTGCCAGCAGCCTGGGACTAGCGGGGGACGAGCAGTACTTC
NA	TRBJ1-4	TRBV28	NA	13	CASSSGQTEKLFF	TGTGCCAGCAGTTCCGGACAAACCGAAAAACTGTTTTTT
NA	TRBJ1-5	TRBV7-9	NA	15	CASSFGGSGDQPQHF	TGTGCCAGCAGCTTCGGAGGGTCAGGCGATCAGCCCCAGCATTTT
NA	TRBJ1-1	TRBV18	NA	12	CASSAGGDEAFF	TGTGCCAGCTCAGCGGGTGGGGATGAAGCTTTCTTT